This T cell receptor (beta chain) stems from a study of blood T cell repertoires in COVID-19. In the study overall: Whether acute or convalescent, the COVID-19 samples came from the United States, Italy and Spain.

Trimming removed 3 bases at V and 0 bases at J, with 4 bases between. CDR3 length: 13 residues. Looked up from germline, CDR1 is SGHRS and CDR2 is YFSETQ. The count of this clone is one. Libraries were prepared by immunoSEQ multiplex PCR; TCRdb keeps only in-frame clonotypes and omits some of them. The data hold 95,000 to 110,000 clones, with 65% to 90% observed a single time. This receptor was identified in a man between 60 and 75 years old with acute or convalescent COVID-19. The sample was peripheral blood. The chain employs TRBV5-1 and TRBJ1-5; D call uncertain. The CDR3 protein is CASSSRSNQPQHF. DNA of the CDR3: TGCGCCAGCAGCTCCCGTAGCAATCAGCCCCAGCATTTT.